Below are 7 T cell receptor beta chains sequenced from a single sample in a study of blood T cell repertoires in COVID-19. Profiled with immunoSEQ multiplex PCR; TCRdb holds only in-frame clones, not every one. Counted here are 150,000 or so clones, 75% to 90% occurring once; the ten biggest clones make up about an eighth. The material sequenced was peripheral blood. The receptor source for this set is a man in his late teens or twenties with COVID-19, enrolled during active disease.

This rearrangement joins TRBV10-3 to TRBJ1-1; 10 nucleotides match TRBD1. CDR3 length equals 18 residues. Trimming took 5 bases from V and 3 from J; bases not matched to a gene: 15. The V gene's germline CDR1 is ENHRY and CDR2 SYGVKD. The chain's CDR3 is CAISPVRQGASWDTEAFF. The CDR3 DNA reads TGTGCCATCAGTCCCGTGAGACAGGGGGCCTCTTGGGACACTGAAGCTTTCTTT.

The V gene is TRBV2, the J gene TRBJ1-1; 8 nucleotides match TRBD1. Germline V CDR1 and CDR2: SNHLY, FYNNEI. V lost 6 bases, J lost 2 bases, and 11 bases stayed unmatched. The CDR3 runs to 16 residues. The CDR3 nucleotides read TGTGCCAGCAGCCACCCCCCGACAGGGGAAAACACTGAAGCTTTCTTT. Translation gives CASSHPPTGENTEAFF.

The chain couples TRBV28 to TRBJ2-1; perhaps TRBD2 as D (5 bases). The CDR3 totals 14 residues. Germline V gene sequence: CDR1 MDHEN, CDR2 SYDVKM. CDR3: CGASQIGSYNEQFF. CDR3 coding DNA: TGTGGGGCTAGCCAAATCGGGTCCTACAATGAGCAGTTCTTC.

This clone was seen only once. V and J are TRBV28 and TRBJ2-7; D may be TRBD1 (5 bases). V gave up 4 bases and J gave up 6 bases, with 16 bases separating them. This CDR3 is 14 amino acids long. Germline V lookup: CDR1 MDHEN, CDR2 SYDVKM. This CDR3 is CASSSQGRHLEQYF. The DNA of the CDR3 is TGTGCCAGCAGTTCGCAGGGCAGGCATCTCGAGCAGTACTTC.

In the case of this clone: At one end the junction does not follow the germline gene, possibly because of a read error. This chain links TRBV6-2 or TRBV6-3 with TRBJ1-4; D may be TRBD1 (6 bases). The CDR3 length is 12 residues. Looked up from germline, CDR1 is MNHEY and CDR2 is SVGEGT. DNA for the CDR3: TGTGCCAGCAGTTACACAGGGACGGAACTGCTTTTT. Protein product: CASSYTGTELLF.

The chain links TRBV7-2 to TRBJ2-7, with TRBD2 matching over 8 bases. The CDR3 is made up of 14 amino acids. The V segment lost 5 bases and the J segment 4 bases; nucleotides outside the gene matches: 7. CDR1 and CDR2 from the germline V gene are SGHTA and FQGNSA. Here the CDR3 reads CASSTGRGRYEQYF. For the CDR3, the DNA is TGTGCCAGCAGCACCGGGAGGGGAAGGTACGAGCAGTACTTC.

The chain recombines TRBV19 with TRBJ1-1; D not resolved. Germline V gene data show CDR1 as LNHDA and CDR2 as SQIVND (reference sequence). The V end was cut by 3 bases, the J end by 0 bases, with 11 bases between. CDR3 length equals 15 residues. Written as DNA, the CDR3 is TGTGCCAGTAGTATGGTGCAGTTTATGAACACTGAAGCTTTCTTT. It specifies CASSMVQFMNTEAFF.